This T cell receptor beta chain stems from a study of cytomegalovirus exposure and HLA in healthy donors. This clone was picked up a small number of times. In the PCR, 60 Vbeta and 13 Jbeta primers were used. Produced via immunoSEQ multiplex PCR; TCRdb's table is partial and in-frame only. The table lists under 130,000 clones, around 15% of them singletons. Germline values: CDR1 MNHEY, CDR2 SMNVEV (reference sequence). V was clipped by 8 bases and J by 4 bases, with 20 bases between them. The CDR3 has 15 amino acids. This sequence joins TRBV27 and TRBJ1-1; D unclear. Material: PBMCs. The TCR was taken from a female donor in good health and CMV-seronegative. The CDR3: CASGGQLNGSTEAFF. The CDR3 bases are TGTGCCAGCGGTGGGCAGCTCAATGGGAGCACTGAAGCTTTCTTT.